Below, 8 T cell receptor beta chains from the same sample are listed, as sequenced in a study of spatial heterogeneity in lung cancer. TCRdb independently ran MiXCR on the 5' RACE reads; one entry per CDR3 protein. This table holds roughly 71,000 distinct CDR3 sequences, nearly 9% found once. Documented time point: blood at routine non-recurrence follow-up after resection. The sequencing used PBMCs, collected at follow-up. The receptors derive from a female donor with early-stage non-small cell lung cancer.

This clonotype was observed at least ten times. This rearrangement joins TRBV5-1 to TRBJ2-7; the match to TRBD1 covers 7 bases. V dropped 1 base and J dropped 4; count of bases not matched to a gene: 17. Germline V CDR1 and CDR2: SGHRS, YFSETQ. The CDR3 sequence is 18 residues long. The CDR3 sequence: CASSLPRQGRSTIYEQYF. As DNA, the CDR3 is TGCGCCAGCAGCTTGCCGAGACAGGGCCGATCAACCATATACGAGCAGTACTTC.

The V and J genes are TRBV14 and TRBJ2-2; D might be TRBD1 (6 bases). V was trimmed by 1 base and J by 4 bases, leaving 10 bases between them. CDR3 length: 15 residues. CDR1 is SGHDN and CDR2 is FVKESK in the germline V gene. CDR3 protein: CASSQGTDITGELFF. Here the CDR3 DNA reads TGTGCCAGCAGCCAAGGGACAGACATCACCGGGGAGCTGTTTTTT.

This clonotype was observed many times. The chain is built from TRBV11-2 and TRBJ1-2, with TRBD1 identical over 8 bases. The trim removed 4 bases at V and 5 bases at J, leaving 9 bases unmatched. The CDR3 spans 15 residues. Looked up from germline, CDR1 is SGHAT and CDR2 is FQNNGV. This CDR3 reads CASSSFETGEYGYTF. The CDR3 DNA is TGTGCCAGCAGCTCATTCGAGACAGGGGAATATGGCTACACCTTC.

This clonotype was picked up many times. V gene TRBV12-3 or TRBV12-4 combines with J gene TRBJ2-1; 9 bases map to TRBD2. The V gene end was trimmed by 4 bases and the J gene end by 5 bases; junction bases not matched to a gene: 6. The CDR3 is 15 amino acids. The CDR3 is CASSSSGIVHNEQFF. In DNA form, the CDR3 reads TGTGCCAGCAGTTCTAGCGGGATTGTCCACAATGAGCAGTTCTTC.

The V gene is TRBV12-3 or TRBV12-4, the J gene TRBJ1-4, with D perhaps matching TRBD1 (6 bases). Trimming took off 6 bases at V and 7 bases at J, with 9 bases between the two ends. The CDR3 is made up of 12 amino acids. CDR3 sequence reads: CASSPRGEKLFF. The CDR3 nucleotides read TGTGCCAGCAGCCCCAGGGGTGAAAAACTGTTTTTT.

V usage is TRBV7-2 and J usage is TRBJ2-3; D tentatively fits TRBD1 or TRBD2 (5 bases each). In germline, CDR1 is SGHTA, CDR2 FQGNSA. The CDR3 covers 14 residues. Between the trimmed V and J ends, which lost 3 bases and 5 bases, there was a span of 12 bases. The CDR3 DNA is TGTGCCAGCAGCTTTAAGACGGGGCAAGATACGCAGTATTTT. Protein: CASSFKTGQDTQYF.

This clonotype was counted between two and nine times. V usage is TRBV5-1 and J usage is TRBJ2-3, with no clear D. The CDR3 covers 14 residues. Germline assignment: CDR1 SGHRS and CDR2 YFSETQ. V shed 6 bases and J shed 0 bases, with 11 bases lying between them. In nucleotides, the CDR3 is TGCGCCAGCAAGCCCCGGGCGAGCACAGATACGCAGTATTTT. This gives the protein CASKPRASTDTQYF.

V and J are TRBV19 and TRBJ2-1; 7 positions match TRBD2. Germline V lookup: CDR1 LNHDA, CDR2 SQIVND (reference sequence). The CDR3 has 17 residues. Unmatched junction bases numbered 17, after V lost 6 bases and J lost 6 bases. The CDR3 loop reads CASRKALAGEVPNEQFF. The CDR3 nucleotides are TGTGCCAGTAGAAAGGCACTGGCGGGAGAAGTTCCCAATGAGCAGTTCTTC.